The clone carrying this T cell receptor (beta chain) was seen a handful of times. Its antigen is currently unknown. The CDR3 spans 17 residues. V was pared by 6 bases and J by 3 bases, with 8 bases of the junction left unmatched. Germline CDR1 and CDR2: ENHRY and SYGVKD. The entry originates in a study of human T cells and chemical hapten exposure. A single record per CDR3 protein comes from TCRdb applying MiXCR to the RACE reads. The sample holds roughly 200,000 distinct CDR3 sequences, 20% to 25% seen once. This sample's time point: patch test 3, about 24 weeks after DPC sensitization. Treatment given: therapeutic diphenylcyclopropenone sensitization with weekly scalp DPC. General observations from the study: Donors in the study had alopecia, meaning their immune response may differ from healthy people's.

Sequenced material: whole blood, taken in connection with sensitization to the hapten diphenylcyclopropenone (DPC). The chain links TRBV10-3 to TRBJ2-1; 13 nucleotides agree with TRBD2. This TCR was sampled from a woman aged 35 to 49 with alopecia areata. Some clones in this sample may be carry-over from other donors' samples. The CDR3 DNA sequence: TGTGCCATCAGGGGGTGGACTAGCGGGAGTTTCTACAATGAGCAGTTCTTC. This gives the protein CAIRGWTSGSFYNEQFF.